The 25 T cell receptor beta chains listed next were all sequenced from one sample in a study of early T cells in non-severe SARS-CoV-2 infection. TCRdb re-derived calls from the 5' RACE reads in MiXCR, one entry per CDR3 protein. This sample has about 61,000 distinct CDR3 sequences, with 10% to 13% found just once. The specimen sequenced was whole blood. The receptors come from an adult who was a healthcare worker with PCR-confirmed SARS-CoV-2 infection or an uninfected control (not recorded which).

There are many counts of this clonotype. The chain carries TRBV20-1 and TRBJ1-4; D possibly corresponds to TRBD1 (5 bases). The germline V and J ends were trimmed by 3 bases and 8 bases, with 13 bases remaining between them. This CDR3 has 13 residues. Germline values: CDR1 DFQATT, CDR2 SNEGSKA (reference sequence). Here the CDR3 DNA reads TGCAGTGCTAGGCAGGGAGCGTGGGAAAAACTGTTTTTT. Translated, it gives CSARQGAWEKLFF.

Ten or more counts support this clonotype. J is TRBJ1-1 and V is TRBV19, with TRBD1 identical over 7 bases. The germline V gene has CDR1 LNHDA and CDR2 SQIVND (reference sequence). The CDR3 runs to 16 residues. V lost 7 bases, J lost 0 bases, and 11 bases stayed unmatched. The CDR3: CASIKGAPPVNTEAFF. The CDR3 DNA reads as TGTGCCAGTATAAAGGGGGCGCCCCCTGTGAACACTGAAGCTTTCTTT.

For this clonotype: Being one base from a much bigger clone, this may be a read error. The J gene is TRBJ2-1, the V gene TRBV7-9; TRBD1 matches 10 bases. Germline CDR1 SEHNR, CDR2 FQNEAQ (reference sequence). The CDR3 is 13 amino acids. The DNA for the CDR3 is TGTGTCAGCAGCTTGGAGGGACAGGGGAGCAAATTCTTC. This translates into CVSSLEGQGSKFF.

The sample holds many counts of this clonotype. The V and J genes are TRBV4-3 and TRBJ2-7; D not resolved. From germline, CDR1 is LGHNA and CDR2 YSLEER. The CDR3 is made up of 15 amino acids. With 0 bases removed from V and 0 bases from J, the gap between germline ends came to 9 bases. The CDR3, as DNA: TGCGCCAGCAGCCAAGAACCCCACAGCTCCTACGAGCAGTACTTC. Protein product: CASSQEPHSSYEQYF.

This clonotype was detected many times. This chain links TRBV12-3 or TRBV12-4 with TRBJ1-6; 8 nucleotides align to TRBD1. The CDR3 loop spans 14 amino acids. Trimming cost V 5 bases and J 7 bases; bases outside gene matches: 4. CDR3 DNA sequence: TGTGCCAGCAGTGACCGACAGGGGAATTCACCCCTCCACTTT. Its translation is CASSDRQGNSPLHF.

This clonotype was seen more than once but under ten times. CDR3 sequence (DNA): TGTGCCAGCAGCTTTTCAGGGAACGAGCAGTACTTC. It codes for CASSFSGNEQYF. V is TRBV7-2 and J is TRBJ2-7, with a weak D call TRBD1 (5 bases). Germline values: CDR1 SGHTA, CDR2 FQGNSA. Trimming stripped 3 bases from V and 5 bases from J, with 8 bases between. The CDR3 has 12 amino acids. Variable domain in full (rest from reference TRBV7-2 and TRBJ2-7): GAGVSQSPSNKVTEKGKDVELRCDPISGHTALYWYRQSLGQGLEFLIYFQGNSAPDKSGLPSDRFSAERTGGSVSTLTIQRTQQEDSAVYLCASSFSGNEQYFGPGTRLTVT.

This clonotype was counted many times. This rearrangement joins TRBV5-1 to TRBJ2-7; TRBD1 matches 10 bases. Trimming cost V 4 bases and J 2 bases; bases outside gene matches: 6. The germline CDR1 and CDR2 sequences are SGHRS and YFSETQ. The CDR3 contains 15 residues. CDR3 protein: CASSPRDRGTYEQYF. CDR3 sequence (DNA): TGCGCCAGCAGCCCCCGGGACAGGGGCACCTACGAGCAGTACTTC.

Many counts were recorded for this clonotype. The chain recombines TRBV11-2 with TRBJ2-5, with D possibly matching TRBD2 (6 bases). V lost 2 bases, J lost 5 bases, and 18 bases lay in between. This CDR3 comprises 16 residues. Germline loops: CDR1 SGHAT, CDR2 FQNNGV. CDR3: CASSLSGDSRTETQYF. CDR3 DNA sequence: TGTGCCAGCAGCTTATCGGGGGATAGTCGTACTGAGACCCAGTACTTC.

This clonotype has a handful of counts. The chain recombines TRBV13 with TRBJ2-3; the match to TRBD2 covers 14 bases. The CDR3 consists of 14 residues. Per germline, CDR1 PRHDT and CDR2 FYEKMQ (reference sequence). The V segment lost 8 bases and the J segment 7 bases; nucleotides outside the gene matches: 5. CDR3 bases: TGTGCCAGCCGACTAGCGGGGGGGCCTTATACGCAGTATTTT. Translation gives CASRLAGGPYTQYF.

In its sample, this clonotype was seen many times. The CDR3 loop is CASSPGQANYEQYF. The CDR3 DNA is TGTGCCAGCAGCCCCGGACAGGCCAACTACGAGCAGTACTTC. The gene calls are TRBV3-1 and TRBJ2-7; 7 bases match TRBD1. V lost 4 bases to trimming and J lost 3 bases; unmatched junction nucleotides: 6. The length of the CDR3 is 14 residues. Germline V CDR1 and CDR2: LGHDT, YNNKEL (reference sequence).

There are a few counts of this clonotype. The J gene is TRBJ1-5, the V gene TRBV6-1, with D maybe TRBD1 (6 bases). The CDR3 is made up of 13 amino acids. Trimming left V 6 bases short and J 5 bases short, with 11 bases between. Germline V lookup: CDR1 MNHNS, CDR2 SASEGT. The DNA of the CDR3 is TGTGCCAGCAGCCGCAACAGGGATCAGCCCCAGCATTTT. Its translation: CASSRNRDQPQHF.

In this sample, this clonotype turned up a few times. The rearrangement uses TRBV29-1 and TRBJ1-3; 7 bases align to TRBD1. This CDR3 has 14 amino acids. Trimming cost V 4 bases and J 1 base; bases outside gene matches: 4. The germline CDR1 and CDR2 sequences are SQVTM and ANQGSEA. DNA of the CDR3: TGCAGCGTTGCCCCAGGGGGTTCTGGAAACACCATATATTTT. Translating it yields CSVAPGGSGNTIYF.

In this sample, this clonotype turned up many times. The chain recombines TRBV7-9 with TRBJ1-6; maybe TRBD1 (5 bases). The V end was cut by 5 bases, the J end by 6 bases, with 11 bases between. The CDR3 contains 14 residues. In germline, CDR1 is SEHNR, CDR2 FQNEAQ (reference sequence). CDR3 sequence (DNA): TGTGCCAGCAGCCCCATCGGGGGTAATTCACCCCTCCACTTT. It specifies CASSPIGGNSPLHF.

Many counts were recorded for this clonotype. The chain combines TRBV10-3 with TRBJ2-6; D remains ambiguous. CDR1 and CDR2 (germline): ENHRY, SYGVKD. The V and J ends lost 6 bases and 0 bases respectively, with 3 bases between them. The CDR3 is made up of 13 amino acids. CDR3 region: CAIRDSGANVLTF. DNA of the CDR3: TGTGCCATCAGAGACTCTGGGGCCAACGTCCTGACTTTC.

The CDR3 DNA is TGTGCCAGCAGCAAGCCCGGGCCGGGGGGCTACACCTTC. It specifies CASSKPGPGGYTF. The chain recombines TRBV12-3 or TRBV12-4 with TRBJ1-2; D is ambiguous. The ends were cut back, 6 bases at V and 8 bases at J, with 16 bases in the middle. CDR3 length equals 13 residues.

J is TRBJ2-7 and V is TRBV29-1; no clear D gene. V was shortened by 6 bases and J by 2 bases, with 8 bases between the two germline ends. Germline V gene data show CDR1 as SQVTM and CDR2 as ANQGSEA. The length of the CDR3 is 11 residues. CDR3 coding DNA: TGCAGCGTAGGCAGCACCTACGAGCAGTACTTC. Protein sequence: CSVGSTYEQYF.

This clonotype was recorded many times. V usage is TRBV12-3 or TRBV12-4 and J usage is TRBJ1-5, with 9 bases lining up with TRBD1. The CDR3 covers 14 residues. Losses at the gene ends were 1 base for V and 10 bases for J; bases not matched to a gene: 5. In DNA, the CDR3 is TGTGCCAGCAGTTTAGGACAGGGGGTTGAACCCCAGCATTTT. As protein: CASSLGQGVEPQHF.

This clonotype was observed a few times. The chain has TRBV7-2 and TRBJ1-6; TRBD1 agrees at 9 bases. J lost 6 bases, V lost 5 bases, and 8 bases had no gene match. The CDR3 extends over 16 amino acids. Germline assignment: CDR1 SGHTA and CDR2 FQGNSA. CDR3 region: CASSRKQGASNSPLHF. The DNA for the CDR3 is TGTGCCAGCAGCAGGAAACAGGGGGCCAGTAATTCACCCCTCCACTTT.

This clonotype was seen a handful of times. This chain joins TRBV29-1 and TRBJ2-5, with D perhaps TRBD1 (5 bases). CDR1 and CDR2 from the germline V gene are SQVTM and ANQGSEA. The CDR3 runs to 12 residues. The CDR3 coding sequence is TGCAGTCAGGGCCTAAGAGGAGAGACCCAGTACTTC. The encoded protein is CSQGLRGETQYF.

The rearrangement links TRBV21-1 to TRBJ2-7; the listed D gene, TRBD2, was not tested against the DNA. TRBV21-1 is shown as a pseudogene. The CDR3 has 12 residues. The CDR3 DNA reads TGTGCGGCCGACTACATATCCTACGAGCAGTACTTC. This sequence encodes CAADYISYEQYF.

There are many counts of this clonotype. The chain combines TRBV11-2 with TRBJ1-6; a possible D gene is TRBD1 (6 bases). Germline-derived CDR1 and CDR2 are SGHAT and FQNNGV. V lost 3 bases and J lost 7, with 16 bases in between. This CDR3 is 16 amino acids long. The CDR3 coding sequence is TGTGCCAGCAGCTTCCGGCGGCCAGGGACAAATTCACCCCTCCACTTT. Its translation: CASSFRRPGTNSPLHF.

The chain links TRBV12-3 or TRBV12-4 to TRBJ2-7, with TRBD1 identical over 12 bases. V lost 4 bases, J lost 4 bases, and 2 bases stayed unmatched. This CDR3 region has 14 residues. CDR3: CASSSGQGAYEQYF. For the CDR3, the DNA is TGTGCCAGCAGTTCGGGACAGGGGGCTTACGAGCAGTACTTC.

This clonotype was detected ten times or more. The J gene is TRBJ1-3, the V gene TRBV12-3 or TRBV12-4; D uncertain. This CDR3 is built from 15 residues. Trimming shortened V by 5 bases and J by 0 bases, and 11 bases separated the two germline ends. Here the CDR3 reads CASSPDRSSGNTIYF. CDR3 DNA sequence: TGTGCCAGCAGTCCCGACCGGAGCTCTGGAAACACCATATATTTT.

This clonotype turned up a few times. The chain recombines TRBV20-1 with TRBJ1-1; D unresolved. Germline CDR1 and CDR2: DFQATT and SNEGSKA (reference sequence). CDR3 length equals 14 residues. V was trimmed by 0 bases and J by 1 base, leaving 9 bases between them. The DNA for the CDR3 is TGCAGTGCTAGAGATCGGCGGCGGAACACTGAAGCTTTCTTT. Encoded protein: CSARDRRRNTEAFF.

The chain carries TRBV6-5 and TRBJ2-1; D unresolved. CDR1 and CDR2 from the germline V gene are MNHEY and SVGAGI. Between the trimmed V and J ends, which lost 2 bases and 0 bases, there was a span of 17 bases. This CDR3 comprises 18 residues. CDR3 region: CASSYRNQQRSSYNEQFF. Written as DNA, the CDR3 is TGTGCCAGCAGTTACCGCAATCAACAGAGGAGCTCCTACAATGAGCAGTTCTTC.